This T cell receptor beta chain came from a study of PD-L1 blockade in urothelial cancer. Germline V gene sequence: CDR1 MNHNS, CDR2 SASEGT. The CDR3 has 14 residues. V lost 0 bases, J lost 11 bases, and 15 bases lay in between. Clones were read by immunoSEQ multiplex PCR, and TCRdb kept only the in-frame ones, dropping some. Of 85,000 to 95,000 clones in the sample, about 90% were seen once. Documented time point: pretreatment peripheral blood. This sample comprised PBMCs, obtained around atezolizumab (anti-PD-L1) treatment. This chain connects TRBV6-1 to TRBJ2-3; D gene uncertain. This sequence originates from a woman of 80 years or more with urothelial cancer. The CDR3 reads CASSEALHSQLQYF. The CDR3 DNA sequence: TGTGCCAGCAGTGAAGCGCTTCACTCCCAATTGCAGTATTTT.